This passage covers 26 T cell receptor beta chains from one sample sequenced in a study of read filtering for tumor transcriptome and immune sequencing. This library used roughly 0.4 ug RNA and molecular barcoded adaptors spanning alpha/delta and beta/gamma chains. MiXCR was run by TCRdb on the reads, yielding one entry per CDR3 protein. The sample carries 35,000 to 50,000 distinct CDR3 sequences, roughly an eighth recorded once. The sequenced sample consisted of a population of CD138-negative cells sorted from bone marrow. The source of these receptors is a donor aged 40 or older with multiple myeloma.

This clonotype has just a few counts. The CDR3 protein is CASNVEGQTQYF. CDR3 sequence (DNA): TGTGCCAGCAATGTCGAGGGGCAGACCCAGTACTTC. V is TRBV12-3 or TRBV12-4 and J is TRBJ2-5, with D perhaps TRBD1 or TRBD2 (5 bases each). Trimming took off 7 bases at V and 6 bases at J, with 12 bases between the two ends. This CDR3 has 12 residues.

In its sample, this clonotype was seen many times. V is TRBV20-1 and J is TRBJ2-5; the D is unclear. The CDR3 consists of 13 residues. V shed 0 bases and J shed 5 bases, with 10 bases lying between them. Germline V CDR1 and CDR2: DFQATT, SNEGSKA (reference sequence). As DNA, the CDR3 is TGCAGTGCTAGAGATCTCGAGAGGGAGACCCAGTACTTC. Translation: CSARDLERETQYF.

This clonotype was detected many times. One end of the junction varies from germline; a read error may be responsible. The chain is built from TRBV15 and TRBJ1-1; a weak D match, TRBD1 (5 bases). Germline V gives CDR1 LNHNV, CDR2 YYDKDF (reference sequence). The CDR3 extends over 14 amino acids. CDR3 protein: CATSTGLPNTEAYF. DNA of the CDR3: TGTGCCACCAGCACGGGACTCCCGAACACTGAAGCTTACTTT.

With regard to this clonotype: The junction and the germline gene differ at one end; a read error may be behind it. The rearrangement links TRBV7-9 to TRBJ2-2; 12 bases fit TRBD2. Germline V gene lookup returns CDR1 SEHNR and CDR2 FQNEAQ (reference sequence). This CDR3 comprises 18 residues. This chain's CDR3 is CASSFSWTSGANTGELFF. CDR3 DNA sequence: TGTGCCAGCAGCTTTTCCTGGACTAGCGGGGCGAACACTGGGGAGCTGTTTTTT.

The J gene is TRBJ1-3, the V gene TRBV2; unclear D gene. The CDR3 consists of 12 residues. The germline V gene encodes CDR1 SNHLY and CDR2 FYNNEI. The V end lost 6 bases, the J end lost 4 bases, and 7 bases lay between the germline ends. CDR3 nucleotides: TGTGCCAGCAGGGGGTCAGGAAACACCATATATTTT. Its protein is CASRGSGNTIYF.

This clonotype was picked up many times. The chain carries TRBV20-1 and TRBJ1-1, with D maybe TRBD1 (6 bases). Trimming took 6 bases from V and 3 from J, leaving 14 bases between them. CDR1 DFQATT and CDR2 SNEGSKA come from the germline V gene (reference sequence). The CDR3 has 13 amino acids. This CDR3 is CSARGGRHTEAFF. CDR3 DNA sequence: TGCAGTGCAAGGGGGGGTAGACACACTGAAGCTTTCTTT.

The J gene is TRBJ2-7, the V gene TRBV6-5; 12 bases align to TRBD2. V lost 4 bases and J lost 4; bases outside the gene matches: 2. The CDR3 is 14 amino acids. Germline V gene data show CDR1 as MNHEY and CDR2 as SVGAGI. CDR3 region: CASSSGTSGYEQYF. The CDR3 DNA follows: TGTGCCAGCAGTTCCGGGACTAGCGGGTACGAGCAGTACTTC.

This clonotype showed up many times. The junction and the germline gene differ at one end; a read error may be behind it. V is TRBV5-1 and J is TRBJ1-4; 7 nucleotides line up with TRBD1. CDR1 and CDR2 from the germline V gene are SGHRS and YFSETQ. The CDR3 is 14 amino acids. The CDR3 sequence: CASSAGTAKEKLFF. CDR3 nucleotide sequence: TGCGCCAGCAGCGCCGGGACAGCTAAGGAAAAACTGTTTTTT.

Points on this clonotype: The likely explanation is a read error, given a far larger clone one base away. The chain combines TRBV7-2 with TRBJ1-5, with a tentative D call TRBD1 (6 bases). CDR1 SGHTA and CDR2 FQGNSA come from the germline V gene. CDR3 length: 14 amino acids. This CDR3 is CASSSGQPNQPRHF. The CDR3 DNA follows: TGTGCCAGCAGCTCCGGACAGCCCAATCAGCCCCGGCATTTT.

Comments on this clonotype: This could be a read error, since a much larger clone is one nucleotide away. The gene calls are TRBV19 and TRBJ2-2, with TRBD2 matching 7 bases. Germline values: CDR1 LNHDA, CDR2 SQIVND (reference sequence). CDR3 length equals 15 residues. CDR3 nucleotides: TGTGCCGCGAAAGGAGCGGGGCGATACACCGGGGAGCTGCTTTTT. Its protein product is CAAKGAGRYTGELLF.

This clonotype was recorded many times. This rearrangement joins TRBV2 to TRBJ1-3; D gene unclear. The CDR3 totals 12 residues. Looked up from germline, CDR1 is SNHLY and CDR2 is FYNNEI. Trimming pared 3 bases from V and 4 bases from J, leaving 4 bases between. The CDR3 is CASSDRGNTIYF. Written as DNA, the CDR3 is TGTGCCAGCAGTGACAGGGGAAACACCATATATTTT.

This clonotype was picked up a small number of times. The CDR3 DNA reads as TGTGCCAGCAACTTTGCCTCAAGGAACACTGAAGCTTTCTTT. Translation: CASNFASRNTEAFF. The chain is built from TRBV3-1 and TRBJ1-1; D is ambiguous. Per the germline V gene, CDR1 is LGHDT and CDR2 is YNNKEL (reference sequence). V gave up 7 bases and J gave up 1 base, with 13 bases separating them. The length of the CDR3 is 14 residues.

The CDR3 DNA sequence: TGTGCCAGCAGTGCAGGAAATCGGTATCAGCCCCAGCATTTT. It yields the protein CASSAGNRYQPQHF. V gene TRBV12-3 or TRBV12-4 combines with J gene TRBJ1-5; the D is unclear. The CDR3 runs 14 residues. Trimming stripped 5 bases from V and 5 bases from J, with 13 bases between.

In its sample, this clonotype was seen many times. This chain joins TRBV5-1 and TRBJ2-5; D ambiguous. Germline V CDR1 and CDR2: SGHRS, YFSETQ. The CDR3 runs to 16 residues. The V end was cut by 0 bases, the J end by 5 bases, with 17 bases between. The CDR3: CASSLDQAAMGETQYF. CDR3 in DNA: TGCGCCAGCAGCTTGGATCAGGCAGCCATGGGGGAGACCCAGTACTTC.

Ten or more counts support this clonotype. One base away lies a much larger clone, so this may be a sequencing read error. This sequence joins TRBV7-2 and TRBJ2-1; D might be TRBD2 (6 bases). The germline CDR1 and CDR2 sequences are SGHTA and FQGNSA. This CDR3 contains 14 residues. The CDR3 DNA sequence: TGTGCCAGCAGCCCAACCCTAGCGAACAATGGGCAGTTCTTC. The encoded protein is CASSPTLANNGQFF.

This chain links TRBV5-1 with TRBJ2-5; 8 bases map to TRBD1. This CDR3 is 13 amino acids long. V was clipped by 4 bases and J by 5 bases; unmatched bases: 4. Germline CDR1 and CDR2: SGHRS and YFSETQ. CDR3 residues: CASSARGRETQYF. The CDR3 DNA reads as TGCGCCAGCAGCGCCAGGGGGCGGGAGACCCAGTACTTC.

The chain carries TRBV11-3 and TRBJ2-7; D is undetermined. CDR3 length: 13 amino acids. With 1 base removed from V and 3 bases from J, the gap between germline ends came to 7 bases. Germline CDR1 SGHNT, CDR2 YENEEA. The CDR3: CASSLVVNYEQYF. CDR3 DNA sequence: TGTGCCAGCAGCTTAGTGGTGAACTACGAGCAGTACTTC.

This clonotype is judged medium-sized (0.01 to 0.1%). The rearrangement uses TRBV7-8 and TRBJ2-1, with D unresolved. CDR3 length: 12 amino acids. The germline gives CDR1 SGHVS, CDR2 FQNEAQ. Between the trimmed V and J ends, which lost 7 bases and 8 bases, there was a span of 12 bases. DNA for the CDR3: TGTGCCAGCATAAGTGGGCTGGATGAGCAGTTCTTC. Translation gives CASISGLDEQFF.

This clonotype was seen a handful of times. V gene TRBV7-8 combines with J gene TRBJ2-2; D is undetermined. Germline lookup yields CDR1 SGHVS and CDR2 FQNEAQ. CDR3 length: 14 residues. Trimming cost V 5 bases and J 2 bases, with 9 bases left between them. CDR3 amino acids: CASSVASNTGELFF. The DNA for the CDR3 is TGTGCCAGCAGCGTGGCTAGTAACACCGGGGAGCTGTTTTTT.

This clonotype was found many times. The rearrangement uses TRBV20-1 and TRBJ2-3; D is unclear. Germline V gives CDR1 DFQATT, CDR2 SNEGSKA (reference sequence). This CDR3 comprises 13 residues. V was trimmed by 2 bases and J by 3 bases, leaving 9 bases between them. This CDR3 reads CSARSAGTDTQYF. The CDR3 nucleotides are TGCAGTGCTAGATCCGCTGGGACAGATACGCAGTATTTT.

The sample holds many counts of this clonotype. The chain links TRBV20-1 to TRBJ2-3, with 7 bases lining up with TRBD2. The V gene end was trimmed by 5 bases and the J gene end by 3 bases; junction bases not matched to a gene: 8. The CDR3 is 14 amino acids. Germline V gene lookup returns CDR1 DFQATT and CDR2 SNEGSKA (reference sequence). CDR3 sequence reads: CSARGVGRTDTQYF. For the CDR3, the DNA is TGCAGTGCTCGGGGGGTCGGGAGAACAGATACGCAGTATTTT.

At least ten counts were recorded for this clonotype. The rearrangement uses TRBV3-1 and TRBJ2-2; the D gene is possibly TRBD2 (6 bases). Trimming stripped 4 bases from V and 4 bases from J, with 13 bases between. The CDR3 spans 15 residues. Per the germline V gene, CDR1 is LGHDT and CDR2 is YNNKEL (reference sequence). DNA of the CDR3: TGTGCCAGCAGCCCTCAGCGGGTTACCACCGGGGAGCTGTTTTTT. Its protein is CASSPQRVTTGELFF.

This clonotype was found a few times. Lacking the conserved final phenylalanine or tryptophan, this CDR3 likely reflects a read error. The chain joins TRBV5-4 to TRBJ1-3, with 8 bases aligning to TRBD1. The CDR3 has 14 residues. Per germline, CDR1 SGHNT and CDR2 YYREEE (reference sequence). With 0 bases clipped from V and 4 bases from J, the junction kept 0 bases outside the gene matches. Written as DNA, the CDR3 is TGTGCCAGCAGCTTGGACAGGGGGGGAAACACCATATATTCT. Translation: CASSLDRGGNTIYS.

This clonotype has ten or more counts. CDR3 loop: CASSAGQGANSPLHF. The DNA of the CDR3 is TGCGCCAGCAGTGCCGGACAGGGGGCGAATTCACCCCTCCACTTT. The chain links TRBV10-2 to TRBJ1-6, with 11 bases lining up with TRBD1. This CDR3 spans 15 amino acids. The germline V gene encodes CDR1 WSHSY and CDR2 SAAADI. V trimming: 4 bases; J trimming: 7 bases; junction bases outside the gene matches: 3.

This clonotype occurred many times. The V call is TRBV10-1, the J call TRBJ2-3; 7 bases are a match to TRBD2. The germline V gene has CDR1 WNHNN and CDR2 SYGVQD (reference sequence). The CDR3 loop spans 15 amino acids. V lost 3 bases to trimming and J lost 6 bases; unmatched junction nucleotides: 9. CDR3 region: CASSDGGSNLDTQYF. The CDR3 DNA sequence: TGCGCCAGCAGTGATGGCGGGAGTAACCTGGATACGCAGTATTTT.

In its sample, this clonotype was seen many times. The chain is built from TRBV12-3 or TRBV12-4 and TRBJ1-1; the D is unclear. The CDR3 consists of 13 residues. V lost 6 bases and J 1 base, leaving 9 bases between the germline ends. The CDR3 sequence: CASSRYRNTEAFF. The DNA of the CDR3 is TGTGCCAGCAGCCGCTATCGGAACACTGAAGCTTTCTTT.